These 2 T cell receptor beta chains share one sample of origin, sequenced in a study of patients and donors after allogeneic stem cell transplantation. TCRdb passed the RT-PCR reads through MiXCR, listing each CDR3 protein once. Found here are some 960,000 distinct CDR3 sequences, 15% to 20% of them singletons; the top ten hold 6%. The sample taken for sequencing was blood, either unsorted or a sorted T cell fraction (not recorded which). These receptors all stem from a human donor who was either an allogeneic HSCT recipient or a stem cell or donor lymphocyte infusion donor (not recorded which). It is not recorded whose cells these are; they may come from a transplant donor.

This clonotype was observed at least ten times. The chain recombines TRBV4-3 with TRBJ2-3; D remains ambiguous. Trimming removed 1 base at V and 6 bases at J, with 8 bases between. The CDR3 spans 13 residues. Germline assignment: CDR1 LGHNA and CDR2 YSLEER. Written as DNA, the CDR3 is TGCGCCAGCAGCCAAGGGATCAAGGATACGCAGTATTTT. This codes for CASSQGIKDTQYF.

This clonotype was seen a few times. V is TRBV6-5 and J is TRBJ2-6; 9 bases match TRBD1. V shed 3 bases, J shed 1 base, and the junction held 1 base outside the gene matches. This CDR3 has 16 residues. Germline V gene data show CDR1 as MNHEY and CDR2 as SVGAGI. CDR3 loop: CASSYDRGSGANVLTF. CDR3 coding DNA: TGTGCCAGCAGTTATGACAGGGGGTCTGGGGCCAACGTCCTGACTTTC.